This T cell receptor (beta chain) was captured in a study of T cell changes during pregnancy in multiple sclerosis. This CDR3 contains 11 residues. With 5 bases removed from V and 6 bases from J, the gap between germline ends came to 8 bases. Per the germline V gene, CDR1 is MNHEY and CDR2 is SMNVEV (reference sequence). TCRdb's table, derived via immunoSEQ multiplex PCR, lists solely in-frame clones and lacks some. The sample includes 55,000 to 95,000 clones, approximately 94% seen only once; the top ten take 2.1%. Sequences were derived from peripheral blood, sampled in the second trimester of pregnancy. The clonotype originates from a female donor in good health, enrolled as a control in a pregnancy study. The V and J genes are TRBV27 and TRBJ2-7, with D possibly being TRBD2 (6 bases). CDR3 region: CASSIGGEQYF. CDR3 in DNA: TGTGCCAGCAGTATCGGGGGCGAGCAGTACTTC.